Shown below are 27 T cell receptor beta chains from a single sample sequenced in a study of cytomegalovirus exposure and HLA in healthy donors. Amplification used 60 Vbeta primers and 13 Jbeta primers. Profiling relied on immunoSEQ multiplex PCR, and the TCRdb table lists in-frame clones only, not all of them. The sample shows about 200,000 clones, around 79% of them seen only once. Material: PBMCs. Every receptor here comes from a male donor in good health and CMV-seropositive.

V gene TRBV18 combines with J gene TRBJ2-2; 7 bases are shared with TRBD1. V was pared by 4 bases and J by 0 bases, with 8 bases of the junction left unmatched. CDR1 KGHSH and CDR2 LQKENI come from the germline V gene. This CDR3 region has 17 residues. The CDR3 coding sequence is TGTGCCAGCTCACGACTACCGGGGACAGCGAACACCGGGGAGCTGTTTTTT. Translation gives CASSRLPGTANTGELFF.

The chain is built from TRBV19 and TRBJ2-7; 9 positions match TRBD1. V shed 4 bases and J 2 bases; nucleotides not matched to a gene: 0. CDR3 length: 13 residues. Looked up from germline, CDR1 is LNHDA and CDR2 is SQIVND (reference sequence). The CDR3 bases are TGTGCCAGTAGTAGGGACAGGGCCTACGAGCAGTACTTC. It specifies CASSRDRAYEQYF. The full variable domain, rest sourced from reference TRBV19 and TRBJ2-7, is DGGITQSPKYLFRKEGQNVTLSCEQNLNHDAMYWYRQDPGQGLRLIYYSQIVNDFQKGDIAEGYSVSREKKESFPLTVTSAQKNPTAFYLCASSRDRAYEQYFGPGTRLTVT.

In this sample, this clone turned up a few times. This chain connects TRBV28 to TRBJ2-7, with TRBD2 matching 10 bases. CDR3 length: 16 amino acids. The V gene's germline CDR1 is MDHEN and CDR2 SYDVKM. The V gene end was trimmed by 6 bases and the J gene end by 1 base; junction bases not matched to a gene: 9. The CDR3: CASSPMRGLASYEQYF. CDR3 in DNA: TGTGCCAGCAGCCCAATGAGGGGACTAGCGTCCTACGAGCAGTACTTC.

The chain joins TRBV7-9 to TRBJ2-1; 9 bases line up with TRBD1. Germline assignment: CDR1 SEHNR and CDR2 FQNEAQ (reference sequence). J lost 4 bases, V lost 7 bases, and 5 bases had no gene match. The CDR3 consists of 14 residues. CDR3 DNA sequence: TGTGCCAGCACGCCGGGACAGGGATACAATGAGCAGTTCTTC. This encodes CASTPGQGYNEQFF.

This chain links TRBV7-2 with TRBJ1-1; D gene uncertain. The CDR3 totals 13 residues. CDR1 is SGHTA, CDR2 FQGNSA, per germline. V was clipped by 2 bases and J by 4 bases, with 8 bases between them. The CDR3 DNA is TGTGCCAGCAGCTTATTAACAGCCACTGAAGCTTTCTTT. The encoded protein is CASSLLTATEAFF.

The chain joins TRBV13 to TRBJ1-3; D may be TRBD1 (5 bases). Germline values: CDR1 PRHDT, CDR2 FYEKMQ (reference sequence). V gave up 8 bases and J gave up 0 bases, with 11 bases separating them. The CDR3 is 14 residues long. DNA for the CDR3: TGTGCCAGCGCGGTGGGGGGCTCTGGAAACACCATATATTTT. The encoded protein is CASAVGGSGNTIYF.

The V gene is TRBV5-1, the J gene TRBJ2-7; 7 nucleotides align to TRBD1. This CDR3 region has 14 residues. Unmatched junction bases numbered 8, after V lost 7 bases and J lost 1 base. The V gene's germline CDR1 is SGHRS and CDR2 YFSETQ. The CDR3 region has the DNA TGCGCCAGCGGGACCCGACAGGGTTCCTACGAGCAGTACTTC. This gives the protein CASGTRQGSYEQYF.

The CDR3 DNA is TGTGCCAGCAGTCGACTAGCGGGAGTTGATGAGCAGTTCTTC. Amino acids: CASSRLAGVDEQFF. J is TRBJ2-1 and V is TRBV6-5; TRBD2 matches at 12 bases. CDR3 length: 14 residues. V lost 5 bases to trimming and J lost 8 bases; unmatched junction nucleotides: 4. Per germline, CDR1 MNHEY and CDR2 SVGAGI.

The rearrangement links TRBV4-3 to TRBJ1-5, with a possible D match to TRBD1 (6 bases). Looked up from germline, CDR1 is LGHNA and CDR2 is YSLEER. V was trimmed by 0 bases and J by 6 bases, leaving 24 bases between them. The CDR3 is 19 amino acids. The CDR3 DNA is TGCGCCAGCAGCCAAGATTTACAAATCCCCGGGGGGCTTAGTCAGCCCCAGCATTTT. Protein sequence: CASSQDLQIPGGLSQPQHF.

This CDR3 reads CASRRWGEDYGYTF. CDR3 DNA sequence: TGTGCCAGTAGGAGGTGGGGGGAGGACTATGGCTACACCTTC. The chain employs TRBV19 and TRBJ1-2; perhaps TRBD1 as D (5 bases). Germline CDR1 and CDR2: LNHDA and SQIVND (reference sequence). The CDR3 contains 14 residues. The V end lost 6 bases, the J end lost 3 bases, and 14 bases lay between the germline ends.

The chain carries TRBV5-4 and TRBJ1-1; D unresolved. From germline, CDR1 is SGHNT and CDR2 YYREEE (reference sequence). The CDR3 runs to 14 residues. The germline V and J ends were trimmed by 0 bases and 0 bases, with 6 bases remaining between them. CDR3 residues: CASSLELLNTEAFF. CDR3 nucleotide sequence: TGTGCCAGCAGCTTGGAACTGCTGAACACTGAAGCTTTCTTT.

CDR3 DNA: TGTGCCATCAGTGAGACCTCAGGGGCTGGGGAAAAACTGTTTTTT. Protein product: CAISETSGAGEKLFF. V and J are TRBV10-3 and TRBJ1-4, with D perhaps matching TRBD1 (6 bases). Trimming pared 2 bases from V and 8 bases from J, leaving 15 bases between. Germline-derived CDR1 and CDR2 are ENHRY and SYGVKD. The CDR3 length is 15 residues.

The CDR3 region has the DNA TGTGCCTCGGGACAGGTCGGCACTGAAGCTTTCTTT. As protein: CASGQVGTEAFF. The chain uses TRBV30 and TRBJ1-1; 8 bases are a match to TRBD1. The V gene's germline CDR1 is GTSNPN and CDR2 SVGIG (reference sequence). The length of the CDR3 is 12 residues. J gave up 4 bases and V 7 bases, and 5 bases lay outside the gene matches.

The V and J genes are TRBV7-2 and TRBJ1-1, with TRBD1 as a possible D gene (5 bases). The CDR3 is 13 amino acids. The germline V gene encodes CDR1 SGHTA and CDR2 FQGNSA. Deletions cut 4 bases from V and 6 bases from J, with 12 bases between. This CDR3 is CASSSGLYAEAFF. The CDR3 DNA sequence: TGTGCCAGCAGCTCAGGGCTTTATGCTGAAGCTTTCTTT.

CDR3 nucleotide sequence: TGTGCCAGCAGCGTAGTCGGGGGGTCGACAGATACGCAGTATTTT. This encodes CASSVVGGSTDTQYF. The V call is TRBV9, the J call TRBJ2-3; 7 bases align to TRBD2. Unmatched junction bases numbered 4, after V lost 0 bases and J lost 3 bases. The germline CDR1 and CDR2 sequences are SGDLS and YYNGEE. The CDR3 consists of 15 residues.

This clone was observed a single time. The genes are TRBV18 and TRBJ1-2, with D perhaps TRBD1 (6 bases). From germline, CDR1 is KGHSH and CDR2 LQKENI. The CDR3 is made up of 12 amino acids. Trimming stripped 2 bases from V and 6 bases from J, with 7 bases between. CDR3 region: CASSPTGNGYTF. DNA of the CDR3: TGTGCCAGCTCACCAACAGGGAATGGCTACACCTTC.

The CDR3 bases are TGCAGCGCAGACAGGAGCACCGGGGAGCTGTTTTTT. Translated: CSADRSTGELFF. This chain joins TRBV29-1 and TRBJ2-2, with D maybe TRBD1 (6 bases). V was clipped by 7 bases and J by 4 bases, with 10 bases between them. Germline values: CDR1 SQVTM, CDR2 ANQGSEA. The CDR3 runs to 12 residues.

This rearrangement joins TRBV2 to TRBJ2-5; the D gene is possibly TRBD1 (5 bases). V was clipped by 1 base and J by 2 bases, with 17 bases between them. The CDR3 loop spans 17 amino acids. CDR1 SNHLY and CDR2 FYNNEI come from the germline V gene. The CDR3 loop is CASSEVDGSRGQETQYF. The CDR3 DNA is TGTGCCAGCAGTGAAGTGGACGGATCTAGGGGACAAGAGACCCAGTACTTC.

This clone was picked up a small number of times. The CDR3 region has the DNA TGTGCCAGCAGCTTAGCAGGGACTAGGAGGTATGAGCAGTTCTTC. Its translation: CASSLAGTRRYEQFF. V usage is TRBV11-2 and J usage is TRBJ2-1; the match to TRBD2 covers 8 bases. CDR3 length equals 15 residues. Germline CDR1 and CDR2: SGHAT and FQNNGV. J lost 8 bases, V lost 1 base, and 7 bases had no gene match.

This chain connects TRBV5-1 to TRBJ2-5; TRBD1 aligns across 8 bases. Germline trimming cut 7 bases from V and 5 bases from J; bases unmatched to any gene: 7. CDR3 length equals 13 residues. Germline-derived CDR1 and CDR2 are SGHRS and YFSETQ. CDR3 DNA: TGCGCCAGCGCGCCGGGACAGGCGGAGACCCAGTACTTC. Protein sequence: CASAPGQAETQYF. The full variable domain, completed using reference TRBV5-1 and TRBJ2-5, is KAGVTQTPRYLIKTRGQQVTLSCSPISGHRSVSWYQQTPGQGLQFLFEYFSETQRNKGNFPGRFSGRQFSNSRSEMNVSTLELGDSALYLCASAPGQAETQYFGPGTRLLVL.

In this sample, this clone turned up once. The CDR3 nucleotides are TGTGCCAGCAGGCCCGGGACTAGCGGGAACAATGAGCAGTTCTTC. Protein sequence: CASRPGTSGNNEQFF. The chain recombines TRBV5-4 with TRBJ2-1; 13 bases map to TRBD2. Germline CDR1 and CDR2: SGHNT and YYREEE (reference sequence). The CDR3 sequence is 15 residues long. The V gene end was trimmed by 5 bases and the J gene end by 5 bases; junction bases not matched to a gene: 4.

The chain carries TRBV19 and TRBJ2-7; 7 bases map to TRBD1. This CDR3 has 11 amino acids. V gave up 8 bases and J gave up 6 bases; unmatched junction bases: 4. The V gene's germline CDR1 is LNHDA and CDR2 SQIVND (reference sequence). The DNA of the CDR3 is TGTGCCAGTCAGGGGGTACGCGAGCAGTACTTC. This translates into CASQGVREQYF. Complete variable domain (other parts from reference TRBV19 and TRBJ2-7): DGGITQSPKYLFRKEGQNVTLSCEQNLNHDAMYWYRQDPGQGLRLIYYSQIVNDFQKGDIAEGYSVSREKKESFPLTVTSAQKNPTAFYLCASQGVREQYFGPGTRLTVT.

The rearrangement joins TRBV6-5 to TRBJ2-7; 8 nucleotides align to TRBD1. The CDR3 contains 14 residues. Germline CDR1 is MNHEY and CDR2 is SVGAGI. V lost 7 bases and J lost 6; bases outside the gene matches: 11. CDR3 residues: CASKSGTGIFEQYF. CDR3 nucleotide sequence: TGTGCCAGCAAATCCGGGACAGGTATATTCGAGCAGTACTTC.

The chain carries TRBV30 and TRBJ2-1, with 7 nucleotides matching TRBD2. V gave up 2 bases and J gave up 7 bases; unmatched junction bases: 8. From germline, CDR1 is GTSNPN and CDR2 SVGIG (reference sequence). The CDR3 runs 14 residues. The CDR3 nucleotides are TGTGCCTGGAGTAGCGGGACGTTTAAAAATGAGCAGTTCTTC. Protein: CAWSSGTFKNEQFF.

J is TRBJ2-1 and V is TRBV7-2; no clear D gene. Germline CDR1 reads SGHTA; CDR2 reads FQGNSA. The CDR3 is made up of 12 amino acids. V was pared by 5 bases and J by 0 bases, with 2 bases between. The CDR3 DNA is TGTGCCAGCAGCCTCTCCTACAATGAGCAGTTCTTC. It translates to CASSLSYNEQFF.

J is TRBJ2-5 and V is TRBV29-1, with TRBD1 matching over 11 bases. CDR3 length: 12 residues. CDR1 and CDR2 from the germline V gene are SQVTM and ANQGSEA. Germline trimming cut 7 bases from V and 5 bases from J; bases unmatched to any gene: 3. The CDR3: CSGTGGIETQYF. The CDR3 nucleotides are TGCAGCGGGACAGGGGGCATTGAGACCCAGTACTTC.

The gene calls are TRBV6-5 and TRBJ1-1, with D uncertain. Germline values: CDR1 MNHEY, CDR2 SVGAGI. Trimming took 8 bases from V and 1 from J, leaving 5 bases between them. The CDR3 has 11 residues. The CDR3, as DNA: TGTGCCAGCGGGCGGAACACTGAAGCTTTCTTT. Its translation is CASGRNTEAFF.